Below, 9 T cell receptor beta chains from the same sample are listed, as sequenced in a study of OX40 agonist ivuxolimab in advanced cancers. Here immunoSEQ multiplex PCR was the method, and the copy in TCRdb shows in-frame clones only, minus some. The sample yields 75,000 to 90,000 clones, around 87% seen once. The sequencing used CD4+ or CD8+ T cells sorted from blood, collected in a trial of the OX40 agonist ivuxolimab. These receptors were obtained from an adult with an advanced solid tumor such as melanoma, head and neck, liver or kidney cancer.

CDR3 in DNA: TGTGCCAGCAGCTCCAGCGTAGGAAACCAAGAGACCCAGTACTTC. Translated: CASSSSVGNQETQYF. This chain joins TRBV11-2 and TRBJ2-5; D unclear. V was pared by 4 bases and J by 0 bases, with 12 bases between. Per germline, CDR1 SGHAT and CDR2 FQNNGV. CDR3 size: 15 residues.

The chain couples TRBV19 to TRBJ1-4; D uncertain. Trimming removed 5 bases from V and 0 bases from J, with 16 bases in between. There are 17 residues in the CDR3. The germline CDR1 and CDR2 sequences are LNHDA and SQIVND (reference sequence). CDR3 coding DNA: TGTGCCAGTAGTTTGCCGGGCCACCCTGCAACTAATGAAAAACTGTTTTTT. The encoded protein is CASSLPGHPATNEKLFF.

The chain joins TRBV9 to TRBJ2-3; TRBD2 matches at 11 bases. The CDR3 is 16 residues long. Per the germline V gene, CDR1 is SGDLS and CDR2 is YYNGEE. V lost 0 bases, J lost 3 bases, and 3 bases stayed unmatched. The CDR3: CASSVALAGGTDTQYF. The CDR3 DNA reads TGTGCCAGCAGCGTAGCCCTAGCGGGAGGTACAGATACGCAGTATTTT. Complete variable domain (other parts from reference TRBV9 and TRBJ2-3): DSGVTQTPKHLITATGQRVTLRCSPRSGDLSVYWYQQSLDQGLQFLIQYYNGEERAKGNILERFSAQQFPDLHSELNLSSLELGDSALYFCASSVALAGGTDTQYFGPGTRLTVL.

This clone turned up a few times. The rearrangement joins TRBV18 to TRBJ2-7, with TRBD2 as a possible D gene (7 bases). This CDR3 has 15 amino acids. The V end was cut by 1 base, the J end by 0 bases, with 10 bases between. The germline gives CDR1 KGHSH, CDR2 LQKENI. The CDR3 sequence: CASSPRAGASYEQYF. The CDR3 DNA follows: TGTGCCAGCTCACCACGGGCGGGGGCCTCCTACGAGCAGTACTTC.

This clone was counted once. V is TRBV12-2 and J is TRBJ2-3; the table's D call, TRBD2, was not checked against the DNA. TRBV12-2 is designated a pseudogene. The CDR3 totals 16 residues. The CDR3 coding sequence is TGTGCAAGTCGCTTAGGGATGACTAGTCGCACAGATACGCAGTATTTT. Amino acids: CASRLGMTSRTDTQYF.

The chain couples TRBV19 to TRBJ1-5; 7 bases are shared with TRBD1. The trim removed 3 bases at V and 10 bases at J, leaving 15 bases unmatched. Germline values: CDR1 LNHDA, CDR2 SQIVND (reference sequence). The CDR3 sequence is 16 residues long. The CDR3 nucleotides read TGTGCCAGTAGTATCGCCCGGACAGGCCAACGCCAACCCCAGCATTTT. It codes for CASSIARTGQRQPQHF.

This CDR3 is CASSQVGTGKYYEQYF. The DNA of the CDR3 is TGTGCCAGCAGTCAAGTGGGGACAGGGAAATACTACGAGCAGTACTTC. The rearrangement uses TRBV7-9 and TRBJ2-7, with TRBD1 matching 9 bases. CDR1 and CDR2 (germline): SEHNR, FQNEAQ (reference sequence). J lost 3 bases, V lost 6 bases, and 12 bases had no gene match. The CDR3 spans 16 residues.

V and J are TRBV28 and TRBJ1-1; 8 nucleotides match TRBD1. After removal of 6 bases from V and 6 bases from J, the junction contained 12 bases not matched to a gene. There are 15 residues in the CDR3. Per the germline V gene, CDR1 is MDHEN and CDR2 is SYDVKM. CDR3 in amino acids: CASSRQTGAWAEAFF. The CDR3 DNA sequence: TGTGCCAGCAGCCGCCAGACAGGGGCGTGGGCTGAAGCTTTCTTT.

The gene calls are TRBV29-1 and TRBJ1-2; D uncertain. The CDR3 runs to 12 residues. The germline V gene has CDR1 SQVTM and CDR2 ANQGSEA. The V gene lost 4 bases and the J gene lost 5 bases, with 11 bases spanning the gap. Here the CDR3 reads CSVVDTVYGYTF. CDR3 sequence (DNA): TGCAGCGTTGTAGATACAGTATATGGCTACACCTTC. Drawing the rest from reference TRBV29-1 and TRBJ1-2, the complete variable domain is SAVISQKPSRDICQRGTSLTIQCQVDSQVTMMFWYRQQPGQSLTLIATANQGSEATYESGFVIDKFPISRPNLTFSTLTVSNMSPEDSSIYLCSVVDTVYGYTFGSGTRLTVV.